The 31 T cell receptor beta chains reported below all come from one sample, sequenced in a study of blood T cell repertoires in COVID-19. Clones were read by immunoSEQ multiplex PCR, and TCRdb kept only the in-frame ones, dropping some. Among some 190,000 clones, 76% were seen once, and the ten largest hold approximately 8.6%. The sample comprised peripheral blood. These TCRs come from a woman aged 50 to 65 with active or convalescent COVID-19.

The V call is TRBV28, the J call TRBJ2-3, with TRBD1 identical over 8 bases. CDR1 is MDHEN, CDR2 SYDVKM, per germline. V shed 0 bases, J shed 3 bases, and the junction held 5 bases outside the gene matches. The CDR3 is 16 residues long. CDR3 loop: CASSLWRTGLTDTQYF. Here the CDR3 DNA reads TGTGCCAGCAGTTTATGGAGGACAGGGCTAACAGATACGCAGTATTTT.

The chain recombines TRBV5-1 with TRBJ2-3, with 8 bases aligning to TRBD2. V lost 0 bases and J lost 10; bases outside the gene matches: 7. Germline CDR1 reads SGHRS; CDR2 reads YFSETQ. The CDR3 has 14 residues. The CDR3 is CASSLGTSWDPQYF. For the CDR3, the DNA is TGCGCCAGCAGCTTGGGGACTAGCTGGGATCCGCAGTATTTT.

This chain links TRBV7-3 with TRBJ2-7; D unclear. Germline CDR1 reads SGHTA; CDR2 reads FQGTGA. Trimming removed 0 bases from V and 3 bases from J, with 12 bases in between. The CDR3 is made up of 15 amino acids. CDR3 in amino acids: CASSLTPQNYYEQYF. The CDR3 DNA sequence: TGTGCCAGCAGCTTAACGCCGCAGAACTACTACGAGCAGTACTTC.

V usage is TRBV5-1 and J usage is TRBJ2-3; 11 bases align to TRBD2. This CDR3 region has 15 residues. Germline-derived CDR1 and CDR2 are SGHRS and YFSETQ. The J segment lost 4 bases and the V segment lost 4 bases, leaving 5 bases of the junction unmatched. In nucleotides, the CDR3 is TGCGCCAGCAGCCTAATAGCGGGAGGGCCAGATACGCAGTATTTT. Encoded protein: CASSLIAGGPDTQYF.

The chain joins TRBV5-1 to TRBJ1-1, with a weak D call TRBD1 (5 bases). The CDR3 length is 14 residues. V was pared by 2 bases and J by 3 bases, with 11 bases between. CDR1 and CDR2 from the germline V gene are SGHRS and YFSETQ. The CDR3 bases are TGCGCCAGCAGCTTCTCTGGGGGGGACACTGAAGCTTTCTTT. Residues: CASSFSGGDTEAFF.

This clone has a single count. The V call is TRBV11-3, the J call TRBJ2-7; D unclear. Trimming cost V 5 bases and J 2 bases, with 10 bases left between them. Germline V gives CDR1 SGHNT, CDR2 YENEEA. The CDR3 contains 13 residues. The CDR3 bases are TGTGCCAGCAGCCCCAGTGGTACCTACGAGCAGTACTTC. As protein: CASSPSGTYEQYF.

The rearrangement joins TRBV7-2 to TRBJ1-4; 8 bases map to TRBD1. The length of the CDR3 is 14 residues. The trim removed 5 bases at V and 7 bases at J, leaving 6 bases unmatched. The germline gives CDR1 SGHTA, CDR2 FQGNSA. CDR3 residues: CASSPTGVAEKLFF. The DNA for the CDR3 is TGTGCCAGCAGCCCGACAGGGGTAGCTGAAAAACTGTTTTTT.

The gene calls are TRBV28 and TRBJ1-2, with 9 bases lining up with TRBD1. Germline V gene data show CDR1 as MDHEN and CDR2 as SYDVKM. The CDR3 length is 15 residues. V gave up 6 bases and J gave up 8 bases; unmatched junction bases: 13. CDR3: CASSTTGGGDIGYTF. The CDR3 coding sequence is TGTGCCAGCAGCACCACAGGGGGCGGCGACATCGGCTACACCTTC.

The CDR3 loop is CASSVRLAPPGELFF. The CDR3 nucleotides are TGTGCCAGCAGTGTGCGACTCGCACCCCCCGGGGAGCTGTTTTTT. The J gene is TRBJ2-2, the V gene TRBV6-4; no clear D gene. Germline V CDR1 and CDR2: MRHNA, SNTAGT. The CDR3 runs 15 residues. V lost 4 bases and J lost 6, with 15 bases in between.

This clone showed up many times. The chain has TRBV29-1 and TRBJ1-1, with D possibly matching TRBD1 (5 bases). The germline V gene has CDR1 SQVTM and CDR2 ANQGSEA. CDR3 length: 13 amino acids. V was pared by 4 bases and J by 6 bases, with 15 bases between. The CDR3 region has the DNA TGCAGCGTTGCCCCCGGGCGGGGCGCTGAAGCTTTCTTT. Its translation is CSVAPGRGAEAFF.

The chain employs TRBV6-5 and TRBJ1-4; D remains ambiguous. The germline V gene encodes CDR1 MNHEY and CDR2 SVGAGI. The CDR3 runs 13 residues. V gave up 5 bases and J gave up 8 bases, with 12 bases separating them. CDR3 amino acids: CASSMNRREKLFF. The DNA for the CDR3 is TGTGCCAGCAGTATGAACCGCCGGGAAAAACTGTTTTTT.

The chain combines TRBV7-2 with TRBJ2-3, with TRBD2 as a possible D gene (5 bases). The CDR3 is 14 amino acids. The V end was cut by 5 bases, the J end by 3 bases, with 12 bases between. Germline assignment: CDR1 SGHTA and CDR2 FQGNSA. CDR3 region: CASSPGLETDTQYF. The CDR3, as DNA: TGTGCCAGCAGCCCTGGACTGGAAACAGATACGCAGTATTTT.

This clone appeared a few times. This chain uses TRBV6-5 with TRBJ2-7; TRBD1 agrees at 7 bases. The V segment lost 5 bases and the J segment 2 bases; nucleotides outside the gene matches: 6. Per the germline V gene, CDR1 is MNHEY and CDR2 is SVGAGI. CDR3 length: 14 residues. The CDR3 sequence is CASSLDRATYEQYF. DNA of the CDR3: TGTGCCAGCAGTCTTGACAGGGCAACCTACGAGCAGTACTTC.

This clone was counted only a few times. The chain links TRBV30 to TRBJ2-7, with D possibly matching TRBD1 (6 bases). The CDR3 extends over 12 amino acids. Germline lookup yields CDR1 GTSNPN and CDR2 SVGIG (reference sequence). Trimming took 5 bases from V and 4 from J, leaving 12 bases between them. The CDR3 protein is CAWGNDRYEQYF. The DNA for the CDR3 is TGTGCCTGGGGAAACGACAGGTACGAGCAGTACTTC.

The table lists this clone with a count of one. This chain connects TRBV7-9 to TRBJ2-3, with 7 positions matching TRBD1. With 5 bases clipped from V and 1 base from J, the junction kept 9 bases outside the gene matches. CDR1 is SEHNR, CDR2 FQNEAQ, per germline (reference sequence). The CDR3 extends over 16 amino acids. The chain's CDR3 is CASSTPGRGRTDTQYF. CDR3 sequence (DNA): TGTGCCAGCAGCACGCCCGGAAGGGGGCGCACAGATACGCAGTATTTT.

This clone was picked up a small number of times. The chain combines TRBV19 with TRBJ2-7, with TRBD1 identical over 10 bases. Per germline, CDR1 LNHDA and CDR2 SQIVND (reference sequence). Losses at the gene ends were 9 bases for V and 6 bases for J; bases not matched to a gene: 5. This CDR3 has 12 amino acids. In DNA, the CDR3 is TGTGCCAGCACCGGGACAGGGGCCGAGCAGTACTTC. Its protein is CASTGTGAEQYF.

V is TRBV10-3 and J is TRBJ2-3; 7 nucleotides agree with TRBD2. This CDR3 has 14 residues. Germline lookup yields CDR1 ENHRY and CDR2 SYGVKD. With V trimmed by 5 bases and J by 3 bases, 5 bases remained unmatched. The chain's CDR3 is CAISLGGGTDTQYF. The CDR3 nucleotides read TGTGCCATCAGTTTGGGGGGGGGAACAGATACGCAGTATTTT.

The chain has TRBV27 and TRBJ1-1; 8 bases map to TRBD1. V lost 8 bases and J lost 4; bases outside the gene matches: 9. The CDR3 has 14 amino acids. From germline, CDR1 is MNHEY and CDR2 SMNVEV (reference sequence). CDR3 sequence (DNA): TGTGCCAGCGGTCAGTACAGGGGGACCACTGAAGCTTTCTTT. Protein: CASGQYRGTTEAFF.

In its sample, this clone was seen once. This chain connects TRBV5-6 to TRBJ1-2; 8 positions match TRBD1. The CDR3 is 13 residues long. Looked up from germline, CDR1 is SGHDT and CDR2 is YYEEEE. J lost 8 bases, V lost 4 bases, and 7 bases had no gene match. The CDR3 region is CASSQQGVNGYTF. CDR3 in DNA: TGTGCCAGCAGCCAACAGGGGGTGAACGGCTACACCTTC.

The V and J genes are TRBV6-5 and TRBJ1-1; TRBD1 aligns across 7 bases. Germline CDR1 and CDR2: MNHEY and SVGAGI. The CDR3 contains 14 residues. V lost 5 bases and J lost 4; bases outside the gene matches: 7. CDR3 nucleotides: TGTGCCAGCAGTACGAGGACAGGTGGCACTGAAGCTTTCTTT. As protein: CASSTRTGGTEAFF.

The chain uses TRBV18 and TRBJ2-7, with D perhaps TRBD2 (7 bases). Between the trimmed V and J ends, which lost 1 base and 0 bases, there was a span of 16 bases. This CDR3 spans 17 amino acids. Germline-derived CDR1 and CDR2 are KGHSH and LQKENI. CDR3 sequence: CASSPRRGGPSSYEQYF. CDR3 coding DNA: TGTGCCAGCTCACCACGGAGGGGGGGCCCCAGCTCCTACGAGCAGTACTTC.

The rearrangement joins TRBV9 to TRBJ1-6; 9 bases fit TRBD1. Losses at the gene ends were 1 base for V and 10 bases for J; bases not matched to a gene: 6. CDR1 is SGDLS, CDR2 YYNGEE, per germline. This CDR3 region has 15 residues. The CDR3: CASSVTDRGDSPLHF. CDR3 DNA sequence: TGTGCCAGCAGCGTAACTGACAGGGGGGACTCACCCCTCCACTTT. Full variable domain (missing parts from reference TRBV9 and TRBJ1-6): DSGVTQTPKHLITATGQRVTLRCSPRSGDLSVYWYQQSLDQGLQFLIQYYNGEERAKGNILERFSAQQFPDLHSELNLSSLELGDSALYFCASSVTDRGDSPLHFGNGTRLTVT.

This chain connects TRBV27 to TRBJ1-5; D gene uncertain. V gave up 4 bases and J gave up 0 bases, with 10 bases separating them. The germline V gene encodes CDR1 MNHEY and CDR2 SMNVEV (reference sequence). CDR3 length: 15 amino acids. CDR3 coding DNA: TGTGCCAGCAGTTCTTCCCGGGGTAGCAATCAGCCCCAGCATTTT. Encoded protein: CASSSSRGSNQPQHF.

The chain links TRBV10-3 to TRBJ1-3; D ambiguous. The CDR3 runs 14 residues. Trimming pared 7 bases from V and 0 bases from J, leaving 10 bases between. Germline loops: CDR1 ENHRY, CDR2 SYGVKD. This chain's CDR3 is CAINKGDSGNTIYF. The CDR3 nucleotides read TGTGCCATCAACAAGGGAGACTCTGGAAACACCATATATTTT.

The chain has TRBV6-1 and TRBJ2-1, with D maybe TRBD2 (5 bases). The CDR3 contains 16 residues. The V end was cut by 0 bases, the J end by 2 bases, with 11 bases between. Germline V gene lookup returns CDR1 MNHNS and CDR2 SASEGT. The CDR3 sequence: CASSEATRTPYNEQFF. The CDR3 nucleotides read TGTGCCAGCAGTGAAGCCACCCGGACTCCCTACAATGAGCAGTTCTTC.

This chain links TRBV30 with TRBJ2-1, with a tentative D call TRBD2 (6 bases). With 0 bases removed from V and 6 bases from J, the gap between germline ends came to 15 bases. Germline CDR1 and CDR2: GTSNPN and SVGIG (reference sequence). The CDR3 sequence is 15 residues long. CDR3 region: CAWSVGLAALNEQFF. The CDR3 coding sequence is TGTGCCTGGAGTGTAGGGTTAGCGGCCCTCAATGAGCAGTTCTTC.

V gene TRBV27 combines with J gene TRBJ2-1, with TRBD1 as a possible D gene (6 bases). CDR3 length equals 15 residues. Trimming took 2 bases from V and 5 from J, leaving 13 bases between them. CDR1 and CDR2 from the germline V gene are MNHEY and SMNVEV (reference sequence). DNA for the CDR3: TGTGCCAGCAGTTTAAGGCAGGGGCCCCACAATGAGCAGTTCTTC. It is translated as CASSLRQGPHNEQFF.

This chain links TRBV7-8 with TRBJ2-1, with D maybe TRBD1 (5 bases). Between the trimmed V and J ends, which lost 1 base and 3 bases, there was a span of 10 bases. The CDR3 spans 15 residues. Germline values: CDR1 SGHVS, CDR2 FQNEAQ. The CDR3 nucleotides read TGTGCCAGCAGCTTAGGGGCAGGGCTCTACAATGAGCAGTTCTTC. Its translation: CASSLGAGLYNEQFF.

This sequence joins TRBV5-5 and TRBJ1-4; TRBD1 matches 7 bases. The germline V gene encodes CDR1 SGHKS and CDR2 YYEKEE (reference sequence). V gave up 0 bases and J gave up 2 bases; unmatched junction bases: 4. The CDR3 has 16 residues. CDR3 amino acids: CASSLGPQGTNEKLFF. The CDR3 bases are TGTGCCAGCAGCTTGGGCCCACAGGGGACTAATGAAAAACTGTTTTTT.

This chain joins TRBV9 and TRBJ2-7; D possibly corresponds to TRBD2 (6 bases). Trimming stripped 0 bases from V and 3 bases from J, with 19 bases between. This CDR3 has 17 residues. Germline V CDR1 and CDR2: SGDLS, YYNGEE. The CDR3 is CASSVGPGTQNIYEQYF. Here the CDR3 DNA reads TGTGCCAGCAGCGTAGGACCCGGGACTCAAAACATCTACGAGCAGTACTTC.

V gene TRBV4-3 combines with J gene TRBJ1-2, with D hard to call. The V end lost 2 bases, the J end lost 2 bases, and 12 bases lay between the germline ends. This CDR3 is built from 15 residues. From germline, CDR1 is LGHNA and CDR2 YSLEER. Here the CDR3 DNA reads TGCGCCAGCAGCCAACGAGTTTCCCAAAACTATGGCTACACCTTC. Translation gives CASSQRVSQNYGYTF.